This T cell receptor (beta chain) was sequenced in a study of blood T cell repertoires in COVID-19. Study-wide context: In each case, the material was cDNA or gDNA derived from T cells, B-cell-depleted T cells, or PBMCs.

The germline V gene has CDR1 SEHNR and CDR2 FQNEAQ (reference sequence). The CDR3 spans 16 residues. V lost 0 bases and J lost 6; bases outside the gene matches: 4. Per the authors' pipeline: Estimates of nucleated cell counts were drawn from the amplification of reference gene primers. Here immunoSEQ multiplex PCR was the method, and the copy in TCRdb shows in-frame clones only, minus some. Clonal size and the V and J genes are those of that table, whereas D and trimming came from the DNA. The sample carries 170,000 or so clones, 70% to 90% recorded once. The J gene is TRBJ2-1, the V gene TRBV7-9, with 11 bases fitting TRBD2. The specimen was peripheral blood. This TCR derives from a man aged 55 to 70 with COVID-19, enrolled during active disease. The CDR3 DNA reads as TGTGCCAGCAGCTTAGCGTCCCTAGCGGGAGGCAATGAGCAGTTCTTC. It is translated as CASSLASLAGGNEQFF. The variable domain in full, with the rest retrieved from reference TRBV7-9 and TRBJ2-1, is DTGVSQNPRHKITKRGQNVTFRCDPISEHNRLYWYRQTLGQGPEFLTYFQNEAQLEKSRLLSDRFSAERPKGSFSTLEIQRTEQGDSAMYLCASSLASLAGGNEQFFGPGTRLTVL.